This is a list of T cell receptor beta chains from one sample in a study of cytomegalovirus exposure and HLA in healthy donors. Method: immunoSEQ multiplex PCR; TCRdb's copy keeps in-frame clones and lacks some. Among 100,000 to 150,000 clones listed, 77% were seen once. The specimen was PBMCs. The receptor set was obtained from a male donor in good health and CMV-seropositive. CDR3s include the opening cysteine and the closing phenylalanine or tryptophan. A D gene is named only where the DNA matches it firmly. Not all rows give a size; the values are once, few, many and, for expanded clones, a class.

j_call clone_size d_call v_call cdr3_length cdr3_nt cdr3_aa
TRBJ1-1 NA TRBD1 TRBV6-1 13 TGTGCCAGCAGCGGGACAGAGAACACTGAAGCTTTCTTT CASSGTENTEAFF
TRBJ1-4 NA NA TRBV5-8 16 TGTGCCAGCAGCCTTCTTGGTACAGCAACTAATGAAAAACTGTTTTTT CASSLLGTATNEKLFF
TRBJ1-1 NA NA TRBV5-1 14 TGCGCCAGCAGCTTGGACAGGGTGGCCACTGAAGCTTTCTTT CASSLDRVATEAFF
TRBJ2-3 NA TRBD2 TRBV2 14 TGTGCCAGCGGCCGGACTAGCGGGACAGATACGCAGTATTTT CASGRTSGTDTQYF
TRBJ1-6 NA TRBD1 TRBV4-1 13 TGCGCCAGCAGCCAGACAGGGAATTCACCCCTCCACTTT CASSQTGNSPLHF
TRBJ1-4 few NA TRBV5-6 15 TGTGCCAGCAGCTTTTTTCCCCTAACTAATGAAAAACTGTTTTTT CASSFFPLTNEKLFF
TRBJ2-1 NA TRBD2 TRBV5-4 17 TGTGCCAGCAGCACAGGGACTAGCGGGGGGGCCTACAATGAGCAGTTCTTC CASSTGTSGGAYNEQFF
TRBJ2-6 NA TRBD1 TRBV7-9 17 TGTGCCAGCAGCAACCGGGACAGAACGAATGGGGCCAACGTCCTGACTTTC CASSNRDRTNGANVLTF
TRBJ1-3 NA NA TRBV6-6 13 TGTGCCAGCTGGGGGCTCTTTGGAAACACCATATATTTT CASWGLFGNTIYF
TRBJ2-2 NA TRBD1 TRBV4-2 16 TGTGCCAGCAGCCAACCTCGACAGGGAGCAACCGGGGAGCTGTTTTTT CASSQPRQGATGELFF
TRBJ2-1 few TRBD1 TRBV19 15 TGTGCCAGTAGTAAAGGACAGGGGGTGGATGGTGAGCAGTTCTTC CASSKGQGVDGEQFF
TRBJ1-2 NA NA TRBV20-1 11 TGCAGTGCTAGGGGGGGAGGAGGCTACACCTTC CSARGGGGYTF
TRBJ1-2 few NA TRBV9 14 TGTGCCAGCAGCGTAAGCGATTCTAACTATGGCTACACCTTC CASSVSDSNYGYTF
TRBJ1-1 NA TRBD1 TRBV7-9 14 TGTGCCAGCAGCACTACAGGGGGCGAGTCTGAAGCTTTCTTT CASSTTGGESEAFF
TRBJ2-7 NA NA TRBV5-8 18 TGTGCCAGCAGCAACCTGGCGGGACAGTTAAATTGGGCCTACGAGCAGTACTTC CASSNLAGQLNWAYEQYF
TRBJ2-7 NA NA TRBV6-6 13 TGTGCCAGCAACCCTGGGCGAGCCTACGAGCAGTACTTC CASNPGRAYEQYF
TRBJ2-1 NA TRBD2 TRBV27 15 TGTGCCAGCAGACTAGCGGGAGGGCCGGTCAATGAGCAGTTCTTC CASRLAGGPVNEQFF
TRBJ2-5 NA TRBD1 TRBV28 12 TGTGCCACCTGGGACAGCCAAGAGACCCAGTACTTC CATWDSQETQYF
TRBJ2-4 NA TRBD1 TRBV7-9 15 TGTGCCAGCAGCTCGTGGGACAGCCGCAAAAACATTCAGTACTTC CASSSWDSRKNIQYF
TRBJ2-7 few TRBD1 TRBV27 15 TGTGCCAGCAGTCCCACCCCGGGACAGGGGCACGAGCAGTACTTC CASSPTPGQGHEQYF
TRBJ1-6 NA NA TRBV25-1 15 TGTGCCAGCAGTGGGGCTAATTTCGATAATTCACCCCTCCACTTT CASSGANFDNSPLHF
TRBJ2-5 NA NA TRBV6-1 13 TGTGCCAGCAGTGAATCCGTAAAAGAGACCCAGTACTTC CASSESVKETQYF
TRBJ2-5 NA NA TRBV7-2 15 TGTGCCAGCAGCTCTCTCTGGCGGGTGCAAGAGACCCAGTACTTC CASSSLWRVQETQYF
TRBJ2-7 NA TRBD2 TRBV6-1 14 TGTGCCAGCAGTCAACTAGCGGGAGCGGGGGAGCAGTACTTC CASSQLAGAGEQYF
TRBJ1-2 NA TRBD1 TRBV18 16 TGTGCCAGCTCACCAAGGAGCGCAGGGGGTAACTATGGCTACACCTTC CASSPRSAGGNYGYTF
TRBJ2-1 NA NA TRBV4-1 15 TGCGCCAGCAGCCAAGTAGGGGGAACCTACAATGAGCAGTTCTTC CASSQVGGTYNEQFF
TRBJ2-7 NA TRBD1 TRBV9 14 TGTGCCAGCAGCCTCGGGACAGGGGAGTACGAGCGGTACTTC CASSLGTGEYERYF
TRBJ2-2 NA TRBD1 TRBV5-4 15 TGTGCCAGCAGGCTGGAGGGACAGGGAAGGGGGGAGCTGTTTTTT CASRLEGQGRGELFF
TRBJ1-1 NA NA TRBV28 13 TGTGCCAGCAGTTTAAACGGGGGTACTGAAGCTTTCTTT CASSLNGGTEAFF